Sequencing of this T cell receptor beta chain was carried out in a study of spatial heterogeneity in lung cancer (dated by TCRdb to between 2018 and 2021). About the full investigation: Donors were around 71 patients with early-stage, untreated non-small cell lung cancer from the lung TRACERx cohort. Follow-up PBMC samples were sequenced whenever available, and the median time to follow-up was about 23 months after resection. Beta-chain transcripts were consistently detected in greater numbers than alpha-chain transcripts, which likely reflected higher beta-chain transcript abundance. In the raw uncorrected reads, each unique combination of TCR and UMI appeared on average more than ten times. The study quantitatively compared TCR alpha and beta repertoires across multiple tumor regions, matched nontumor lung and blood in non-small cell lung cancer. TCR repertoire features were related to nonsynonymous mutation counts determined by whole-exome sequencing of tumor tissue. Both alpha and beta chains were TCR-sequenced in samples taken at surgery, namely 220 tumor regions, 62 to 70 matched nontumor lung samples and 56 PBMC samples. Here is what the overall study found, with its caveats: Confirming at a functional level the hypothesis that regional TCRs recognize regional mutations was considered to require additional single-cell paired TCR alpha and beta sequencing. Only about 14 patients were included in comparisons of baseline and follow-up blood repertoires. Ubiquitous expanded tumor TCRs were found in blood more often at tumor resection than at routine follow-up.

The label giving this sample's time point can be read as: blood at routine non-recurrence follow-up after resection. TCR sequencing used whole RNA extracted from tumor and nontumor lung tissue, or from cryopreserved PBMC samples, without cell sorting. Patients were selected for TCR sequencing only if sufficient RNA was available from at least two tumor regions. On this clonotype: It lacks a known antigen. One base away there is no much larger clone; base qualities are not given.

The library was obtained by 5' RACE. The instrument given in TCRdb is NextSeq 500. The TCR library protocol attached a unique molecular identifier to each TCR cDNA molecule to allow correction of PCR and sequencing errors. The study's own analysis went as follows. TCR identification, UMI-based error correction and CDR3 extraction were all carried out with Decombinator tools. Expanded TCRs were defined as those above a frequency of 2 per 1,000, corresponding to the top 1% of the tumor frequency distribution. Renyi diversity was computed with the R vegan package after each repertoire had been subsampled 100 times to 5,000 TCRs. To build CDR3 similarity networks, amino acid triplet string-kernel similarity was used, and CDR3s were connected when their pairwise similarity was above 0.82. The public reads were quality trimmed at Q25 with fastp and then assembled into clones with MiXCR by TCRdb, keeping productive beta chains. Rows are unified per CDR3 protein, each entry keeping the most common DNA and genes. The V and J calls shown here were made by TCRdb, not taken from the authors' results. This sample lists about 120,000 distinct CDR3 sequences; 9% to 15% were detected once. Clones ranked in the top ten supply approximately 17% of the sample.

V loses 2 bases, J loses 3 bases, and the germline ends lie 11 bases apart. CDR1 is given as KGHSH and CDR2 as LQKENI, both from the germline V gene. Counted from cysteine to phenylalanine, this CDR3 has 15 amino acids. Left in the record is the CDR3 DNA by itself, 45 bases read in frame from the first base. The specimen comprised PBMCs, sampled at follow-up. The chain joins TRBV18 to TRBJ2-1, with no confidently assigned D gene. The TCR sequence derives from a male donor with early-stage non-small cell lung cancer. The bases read TGTGCCAGCTCACCAATGGGCAGGTTCTACAATGAGCAGTTCTTC. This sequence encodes CASSPMGRFYNEQFF.